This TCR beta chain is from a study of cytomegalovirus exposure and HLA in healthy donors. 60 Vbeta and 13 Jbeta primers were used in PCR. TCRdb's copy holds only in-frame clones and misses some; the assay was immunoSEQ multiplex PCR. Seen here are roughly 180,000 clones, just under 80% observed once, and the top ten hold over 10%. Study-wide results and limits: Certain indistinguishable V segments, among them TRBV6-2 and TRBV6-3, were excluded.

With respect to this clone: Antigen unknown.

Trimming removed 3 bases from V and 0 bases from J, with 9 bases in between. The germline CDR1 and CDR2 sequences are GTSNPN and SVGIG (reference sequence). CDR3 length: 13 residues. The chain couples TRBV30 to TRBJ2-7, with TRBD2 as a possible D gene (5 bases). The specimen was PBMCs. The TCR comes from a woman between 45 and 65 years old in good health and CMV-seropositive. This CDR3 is CAWSLGSSYEQYF. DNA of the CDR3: TGTGCCTGGAGCCTGGGGAGCTCCTACGAGCAGTACTTC.